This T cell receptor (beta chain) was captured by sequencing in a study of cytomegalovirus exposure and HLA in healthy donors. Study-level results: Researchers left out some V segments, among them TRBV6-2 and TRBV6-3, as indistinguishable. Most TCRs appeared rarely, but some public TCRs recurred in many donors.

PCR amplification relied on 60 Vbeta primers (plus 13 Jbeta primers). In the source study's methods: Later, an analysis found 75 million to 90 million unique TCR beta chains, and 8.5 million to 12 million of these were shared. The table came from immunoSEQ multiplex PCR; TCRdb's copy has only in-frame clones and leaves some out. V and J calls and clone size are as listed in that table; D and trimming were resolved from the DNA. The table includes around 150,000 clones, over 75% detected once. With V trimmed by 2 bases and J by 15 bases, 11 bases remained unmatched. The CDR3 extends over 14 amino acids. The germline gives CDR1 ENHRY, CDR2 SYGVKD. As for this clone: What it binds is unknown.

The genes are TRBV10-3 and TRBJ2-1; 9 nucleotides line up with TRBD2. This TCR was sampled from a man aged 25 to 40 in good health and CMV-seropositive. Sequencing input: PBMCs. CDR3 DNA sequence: TGTGCCATCAGTGAGGGACTAGCGACTCCATGGGCGTTCTTC. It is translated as CAISEGLATPWAFF.